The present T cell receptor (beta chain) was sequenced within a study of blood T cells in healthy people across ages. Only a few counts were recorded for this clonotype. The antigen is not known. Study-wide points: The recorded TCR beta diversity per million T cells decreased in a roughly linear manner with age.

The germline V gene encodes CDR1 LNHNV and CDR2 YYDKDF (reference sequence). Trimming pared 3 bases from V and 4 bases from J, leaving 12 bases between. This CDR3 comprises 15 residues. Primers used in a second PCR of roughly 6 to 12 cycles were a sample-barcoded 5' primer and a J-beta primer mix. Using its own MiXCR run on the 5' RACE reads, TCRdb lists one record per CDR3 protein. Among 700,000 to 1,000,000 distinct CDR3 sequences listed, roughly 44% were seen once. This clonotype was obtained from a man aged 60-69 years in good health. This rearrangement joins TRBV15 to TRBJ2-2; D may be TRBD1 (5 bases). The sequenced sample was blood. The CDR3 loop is CATSRETQGTGELFF. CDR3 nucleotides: TGTGCCACCAGCAGGGAGACTCAGGGCACCGGGGAGCTGTTTTTT.